Below, 2 T cell receptor beta chains from the same sample are listed, as sequenced in a study of T cells after yellow fever vaccination. Each CDR3 protein is one row after TCRdb ran MiXCR on the 5' RACE reads. The sample lists approximately 160,000 distinct CDR3 sequences, approximately 6% occurring once. The starting material was CD4+ T cells sorted from PBMCs, obtained on the day of the first yellow fever vaccination. The receptors originated from a man younger than 35 who received the YFV17D yellow fever vaccine.

This clonotype was seen at least ten times. The CDR3 DNA is TGCAGTGCCCGCCGGGACAGCTACGAGCAGTACTTC. This gives the protein CSARRDSYEQYF. The chain joins TRBV20-1 to TRBJ2-7; 7 nucleotides align to TRBD1. The CDR3 is made up of 12 amino acids. In germline, CDR1 is DFQATT, CDR2 SNEGSKA (reference sequence). V trimming: 6 bases; J trimming: 3 bases; junction bases outside the gene matches: 5.

This clonotype came up many times. The gene calls are TRBV4-1 and TRBJ2-1, with TRBD2 as a possible D gene (6 bases). Germline-derived CDR1 and CDR2 are MGHRA and YSYEKL. Trimming shortened V by 1 base and J by 0 bases, and 16 bases separated the two germline ends. The CDR3 totals 18 residues. CDR3 region: CASSQANLVGSSYNEQFF. CDR3 nucleotides: TGCGCCAGCAGCCAAGCCAATCTGGTCGGGAGCTCCTACAATGAGCAGTTCTTC.